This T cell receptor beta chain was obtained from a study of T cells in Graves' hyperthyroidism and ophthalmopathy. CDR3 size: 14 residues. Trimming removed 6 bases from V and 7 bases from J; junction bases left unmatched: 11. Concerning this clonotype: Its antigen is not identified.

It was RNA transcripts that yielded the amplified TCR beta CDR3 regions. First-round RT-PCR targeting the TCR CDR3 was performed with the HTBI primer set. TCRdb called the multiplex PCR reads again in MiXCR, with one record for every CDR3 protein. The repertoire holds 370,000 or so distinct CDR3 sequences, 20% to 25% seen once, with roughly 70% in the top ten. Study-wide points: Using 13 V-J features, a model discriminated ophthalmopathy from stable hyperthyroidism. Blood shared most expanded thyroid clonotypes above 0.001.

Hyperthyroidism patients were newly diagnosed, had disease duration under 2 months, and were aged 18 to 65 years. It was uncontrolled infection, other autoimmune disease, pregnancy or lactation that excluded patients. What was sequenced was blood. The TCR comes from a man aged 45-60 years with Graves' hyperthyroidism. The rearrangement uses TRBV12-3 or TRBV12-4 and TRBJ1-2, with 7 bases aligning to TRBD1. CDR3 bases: TGTGCCAGCAGCCCGGGACAGTCACGTAGTGGCTACACCTTC. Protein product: CASSPGQSRSGYTF.